This T cell receptor beta chain was identified during a study of blood T cell repertoires in COVID-19. Study-level background: The origin of the acute and convalescent COVID-19 samples was the United States, Italy and Spain.

The V gene's germline CDR1 is KGHDR and CDR2 SFDVKD. With 4 bases removed from V and 2 bases from J, the gap between germline ends came to 7 bases. This CDR3 is built from 13 residues. Per the authors' pipeline: It was from reference gene primer amplification that nucleated cell counts were estimated. Assay: immunoSEQ multiplex PCR; the TCRdb copy retains only in-frame clones and omits some. The V and J calls and clone size come from that table; D and trimming were worked out from the DNA. The profile shows about 18,000 clones, approximately 89% of them singletons. In terms of age and location, participants ranged from roughly 18 to 89 years and lived in around 22 US areas. Donors of Cohort 3 who recovered were those that had two negative PCRs, clearance, or symptom resolution. A few counts support this clone.

The chain joins TRBV24-1 to TRBJ1-2; D ambiguous. The sequence derives from a woman aged 25 to 39 who had recovered from COVID-19. Sequenced input: PBMCs or T cells enriched from blood (not recorded which). The CDR3 DNA is TGTGCCACCAGTGAAGCCCTAAACTATGGCTACACCTTC. It is translated as CATSEALNYGYTF.